Below are 21 T cell receptor beta chains sequenced from a single sample in a study of blood T cells in healthy people across ages. Combining a sample-barcoded 5' primer with a J-beta primer mix, a second PCR ran for 7 to 11 cycles. Via MiXCR, TCRdb re-called the 5' RACE reads, giving one row per CDR3 protein. The sample shows about 640,000 distinct CDR3 sequences, roughly 50% of them seen only once. Sequencing was carried out using blood. The receptor set was obtained from a man aged 55 to 70 in good health.

V gene TRBV7-9 combines with J gene TRBJ1-4; D unclear. The CDR3 contains 13 residues. The V gene lost 5 bases and the J gene lost 14 bases, with 18 bases spanning the gap. Germline V gene sequence: CDR1 SEHNR, CDR2 FQNEAQ (reference sequence). DNA for the CDR3: TGTGCCAGCAGCCCGATGACCCAACTGGGGCTGTTTTTT. Amino acid sequence: CASSPMTQLGLFF.

V gene TRBV6-5 combines with J gene TRBJ1-1; TRBD1 might be the D (6 bases). The CDR3 sequence is 14 residues long. Trimming stripped 4 bases from V and 4 bases from J, with 13 bases between. CDR1 is MNHEY, CDR2 SVGAGI, per germline. CDR3 in amino acids: CASSSPGATTEAFF. As DNA, the CDR3 is TGTGCCAGCAGTTCCCCGGGGGCGACCACTGAAGCTTTCTTT.

The chain recombines TRBV20-1 with TRBJ2-5, with a weak D call TRBD2 (6 bases). V gave up 3 bases and J gave up 11 bases, with 22 bases separating them. The CDR3 contains 14 residues. From germline, CDR1 is DFQATT and CDR2 SNEGSKA (reference sequence). CDR3 in DNA: TGCAGTGCTAGCGGGACTCCAAGATTCAATGAGCAGTACTTC. Its protein is CSASGTPRFNEQYF.

CDR3 sequence (DNA): TGTGCCAGCAGCTTAGTTTCAGGGGCAGGGGATGAGCAGTTCTTC. The encoded protein is CASSLVSGAGDEQFF. The chain uses TRBV7-2 and TRBJ2-1; the D gene is possibly TRBD1 (6 bases). The CDR3 spans 15 residues. In germline, CDR1 is SGHTA, CDR2 FQGNSA. V was cut by 1 base and J by 8 bases, with 15 bases left in between.

A few counts support this clonotype. The chain couples TRBV7-3 to TRBJ2-5; 11 bases match TRBD2. The trim removed 5 bases at V and 11 bases at J, leaving 16 bases unmatched. Germline CDR1 is SGHTA and CDR2 is FQGTGA. The CDR3 is 16 residues long. CDR3 sequence: CASSRRSGGAGNEQYF. The DNA of the CDR3 is TGTGCCAGCAGCCGACGTAGCGGGGGGGCCGGGAATGAGCAGTACTTC.

The V and J genes are TRBV6-5 and TRBJ2-1; 8 bases are a match to TRBD2. The CDR3 is made up of 13 amino acids. V dropped 5 bases and J dropped 13; count of bases not matched to a gene: 10. CDR1 MNHEY and CDR2 SVGAGI come from the germline V gene. CDR3 amino acids: CASSAGGPGHQFF. CDR3 nucleotide sequence: TGTGCCAGCAGTGCGGGGGGACCCGGGCATCAGTTCTTC.

A word on this clonotype: The junction departs from germline at one end; a sequencing error may be responsible. V usage is TRBV20-1 and J usage is TRBJ1-1; 7 bases match TRBD1. The CDR3 spans 14 residues. CDR1 is DFQATT and CDR2 is SNEGSKA in the germline V gene (reference sequence). Here the CDR3 reads CSAMRDSSNTEAFF. CDR3 DNA: TGCAGTGCTATGCGGGACAGTTCGAACACCGAAGCTTTCTTT.

The DNA of the CDR3 is TGTGCCAGCGGATGGGAGGGCCCACAGTACTTC. It codes for CASGWEGPQYF. The rearrangement joins TRBV14 to TRBJ2-5; 7 nucleotides agree with TRBD2. The V segment lost 8 bases and the J segment 11 bases; nucleotides outside the gene matches: 8. Germline CDR1 and CDR2: SGHDN and FVKESK. CDR3 size: 11 residues.

The V call is TRBV2, the J call TRBJ1-1; D uncertain. The length of the CDR3 is 14 residues. V was shortened by 4 bases and J by 0 bases, with 9 bases between the two germline ends. CDR1 and CDR2 from the germline V gene are SNHLY and FYNNEI. Written as DNA, the CDR3 is TGTGCCAGCAGTGGGACGGTGGTGAACACTGAAGCTTTCTTT. Translated: CASSGTVVNTEAFF.

This clonotype was picked up a small number of times. This chain uses TRBV4-2 with TRBJ2-3, with 8 bases lining up with TRBD2. CDR1 is LGHNA, CDR2 YNFKEQ, per germline. The ends lost 1 base at V and 2 bases at J; junction bases unmatched: 8. The CDR3 covers 17 residues. The CDR3 loop reads CASSQVTAGDPTDTQYF. The CDR3 DNA reads as TGTGCCAGCAGCCAAGTGACAGCGGGGGACCCCACAGATACGCAGTATTTT.

This chain connects TRBV20-1 to TRBJ2-7, with D possibly being TRBD1 (6 bases). V shed 6 bases and J shed 0 bases, with 15 bases lying between them. There are 14 residues in the CDR3. Germline CDR1 DFQATT, CDR2 SNEGSKA (reference sequence). The CDR3 loop reads CSASSRGTSYEQYF. As DNA, the CDR3 is TGCAGTGCCAGCTCCAGGGGAACCTCCTACGAGCAGTACTTC.

The chain links TRBV2 to TRBJ1-6; D uncertain. Germline CDR1 reads SNHLY; CDR2 reads FYNNEI. This CDR3 contains 12 residues. The V gene lost 1 base and the J gene lost 9 bases, with 4 bases spanning the gap. The CDR3 region has the DNA TGTGCCAGCAGTGAAGTGGTTTCACCCCTCCACTTT. It encodes CASSEVVSPLHF.

Notes on this clonotype: Germline and junction disagree at one end, which may indicate a read error. This chain connects TRBV18 to TRBJ2-5; D remains unclear. Germline CDR1 is KGHSH and CDR2 is LQKENI. CDR3 length: 13 amino acids. CDR3 DNA sequence: TGTGCCAACTCACCTGGCGCGTCTGAGACCCAGTACTTC. Translating gives CANSPGASETQYF.

This chain links TRBV5-1 with TRBJ2-7; the match to TRBD2 covers 10 bases. The J call may be incorrect, as the DNA end agrees better with TRBJ2-5. The CDR3 has 17 amino acids. Germline V gene data show CDR1 as SGHRS and CDR2 as YFSETQ. The CDR3 DNA is TGCGCCAGCAGCTTGGGTGAACTAGCGGGGCCCGGGGAGACCCAGTACTTC. This encodes CASSLGELAGPGETQYF.

The genes are TRBV28 and TRBJ2-7; 9 nucleotides match TRBD1. The CDR3 has 15 residues. In germline, CDR1 is MDHEN, CDR2 SYDVKM. The J segment lost 1 base and the V segment lost 5 bases, leaving 6 bases of the junction unmatched. The CDR3 bases are TGTGCCAGCAGTCCGGGGACAGGGTGGTCCTACGAGCAGTACTTC. Translation gives CASSPGTGWSYEQYF.

V gene TRBV6-6 combines with J gene TRBJ1-1; 10 bases align to TRBD1. The CDR3 extends over 15 amino acids. Germline lookup yields CDR1 MNHNY and CDR2 SVGAGI (reference sequence). V trimming: 6 bases; J trimming: 1 base; junction bases outside the gene matches: 5. For the CDR3, the DNA is TGTGCCAGCAGACAGACAGGGGGCTCGAACACTGAAGCTTTCTTT. Translating gives CASRQTGGSNTEAFF.

This sequence joins TRBV5-1 and TRBJ1-2, with 8 bases that match TRBD1. The V segment lost 6 bases and the J segment 4 bases; nucleotides outside the gene matches: 14. In germline, CDR1 is SGHRS, CDR2 YFSETQ. The CDR3 runs to 16 residues. CDR3 amino acids: CASISRQGTGGYGYTF. In nucleotides, the CDR3 is TGCGCCAGCATCTCCCGACAGGGGACTGGGGGCTATGGCTACACCTTC.

A remark on this clonotype: A clone one base away is much larger, so this may be a read error. The V and J genes are TRBV5-1 and TRBJ2-4, with D possibly matching TRBD1 (6 bases). Germline-derived CDR1 and CDR2 are SGHRS and YFSETQ. This CDR3 contains 13 residues. V was trimmed by 5 bases and J by 5 bases, leaving 11 bases between them. CDR3 sequence (DNA): TGCGCCAGCAGTCCAGGGGCCGAAAACATTCAGTACTTC. Translating gives CASSPGAENIQYF.

This clonotype was found a few times. The rearrangement joins TRBV7-9 to TRBJ2-1; possible D gene TRBD2, 6 bases. The CDR3 is made up of 14 amino acids. CDR1 and CDR2 (germline): SEHNR, FQNEAQ (reference sequence). V dropped 3 bases and J dropped 7 bases, with 13 bases sitting between them. In DNA, the CDR3 is TGTGCCAGCAGCTTCGGACTACACGGGAATGAGCAGTTCTTC. This codes for CASSFGLHGNEQFF.

This clonotype was detected many times. The chain employs TRBV5-1 and TRBJ2-5; 9 bases map to TRBD1. With V trimmed by 3 bases and J by 2 bases, 5 bases remained unmatched. The CDR3 is made up of 15 amino acids. Germline loops: CDR1 SGHRS, CDR2 YFSETQ. The CDR3 DNA reads TGCGCCAGCAGCTGGGGGACAGGGTTACAAGAGACCCAGTACTTC. Its translation is CASSWGTGLQETQYF.

This chain uses TRBV29-1 with TRBJ2-1, with 7 bases matching TRBD1. The CDR3 length is 14 residues. CDR1 is SQVTM and CDR2 is ANQGSEA in the germline V gene. V lost 3 bases, J lost 6 bases, and 8 bases stayed unmatched. CDR3 residues: CSVDVQGTINEQFF. CDR3 DNA: TGCAGCGTTGACGTACAGGGGACGATCAATGAGCAGTTCTTC.